This T cell receptor (beta chain) originates from a study of blood T cells in healthy people across ages. Study observations and caveats: Diversity was higher, and naive CD4+ cells more numerous, in long-lived donors than in aged donors.

This clonotype was found a few times. Its antigen is still unknown. The authors ran a second PCR of roughly 6 to 12 cycles using a sample-barcoded 5' primer and a J-beta primer mix. Every sample gave at least 2.5 million paired-end reads containing CDR3. TCRdb recomputed calls from the 5' RACE reads with MiXCR, one row per CDR3 protein. The top ten hold over 3.5% of the sample, which has some 560,000 distinct CDR3 sequences, 25% to 35% seen once. The J segment lost 6 bases and the V segment lost 1 base, leaving 7 bases of the junction unmatched. The CDR3 totals 15 residues. From germline, CDR1 is SGHVS and CDR2 FNYEAQ. The data were also submitted as part of a second study, on T cells of mothers and their children.

The V gene is TRBV7-6, the J gene TRBJ1-1; 8 nucleotides agree with TRBD1. The specimen was blood. This receptor was identified in a boy between 2 and 10 years old in good health. The CDR3 DNA reads TGTGCCAGCAGCTTAGGGGGGACAGGTGCCTCTGAAGCTTTCTTT. Translating gives CASSLGGTGASEAFF.